The 16 T cell receptor beta chains presented below share a single source sample, sequenced in a study of early T cells in non-severe SARS-CoV-2 infection. MiXCR, applied by TCRdb to the 5' RACE reads, yields one record per CDR3 protein. This table holds fewer than 45,000 distinct CDR3 sequences, 5% to 6.5% found once. Sequencing was carried out using whole blood. The receptors stem from an adult who was a healthcare worker with PCR-confirmed SARS-CoV-2 infection or an uninfected control (not recorded which).

This clonotype is termed medium-sized (0.01 to 0.1%). The chain uses TRBV20-1 and TRBJ2-2; D may be TRBD1 (6 bases). CDR1 and CDR2 from the germline V gene are DFQATT and SNEGSKA (reference sequence). The CDR3 consists of 14 residues. The V gene lost 6 bases and the J gene lost 7 bases, with 18 bases spanning the gap. CDR3 in DNA: TGCAGTGCCGTTCTGACAGGTTCCCACGGGGAGCTGTTTTTT. Translating gives CSAVLTGSHGELFF.

In this sample, this clonotype turned up many times. The chain joins TRBV7-7 to TRBJ2-3; 9 nucleotides agree with TRBD2. Germline CDR1 reads SSHAT; CDR2 reads FNYEAQ (reference sequence). CDR3 length: 15 residues. Trimming took 8 bases from V and 8 from J; bases not matched to a gene: 14. The CDR3 sequence: CASAEASGEGVTQYF. In DNA, the CDR3 is TGTGCCAGCGCGGAGGCTAGCGGGGAAGGAGTTACGCAGTATTTT. Combining the CDR3 with reference TRBV7-7 and TRBJ2-3 gives the whole variable domain GAGVSQSPRYKVTKRGQDVTLRCDPISSHATLYWYQQALGQGPEFLTYFNYEAQPDKSGLPSDRFSAERPEGSISTLTIQRTEQRDSAMYRCASAEASGEGVTQYFGPGTRLTVL.

This chain's CDR3 is CASSEGPGAYGYTF. In DNA form, the CDR3 reads TGCGCCAGCAGTGAGGGTCCGGGGGCCTATGGCTACACCTTC. The chain combines TRBV10-2 with TRBJ1-2; maybe TRBD1 (6 bases). The V and J ends lost 2 bases and 4 bases respectively, with 11 bases between them. From germline, CDR1 is WSHSY and CDR2 SAAADI. The CDR3 covers 14 residues.

This clonotype was recorded many times. The chain joins TRBV6-4 to TRBJ2-1, with a weak D call TRBD2 (5 bases). Trimming left V 0 bases short and J 4 bases short, with 10 bases between. Germline V gives CDR1 MRHNA, CDR2 SNTAGT. CDR3 length equals 15 residues. The CDR3 DNA is TGTGCCAGCAGTGACTCGATAACGGGGTACAATGAGCAGTTCTTC. Protein: CASSDSITGYNEQFF.

This clonotype was seen many times. V gene TRBV7-8 combines with J gene TRBJ1-2, with no clear D. CDR3 length: 14 residues. In germline, CDR1 is SGHVS, CDR2 FQNEAQ. Trimming took off 1 base at V and 6 bases at J, with 12 bases between the two ends. This CDR3 is CASSLGRTGDGYTF. The CDR3, as DNA: TGTGCCAGCAGCTTAGGCAGGACTGGGGATGGCTACACCTTC. The complete variable domain, with remaining parts taken from reference TRBV7-8 and TRBJ1-2, reads GAGVSQSPRYKVAKRGQDVALRCDPISGHVSLFWYQQALGQGPEFLTYFQNEAQLDKSGLPSDRFFAERPEGSVSTLKIQRTQQEDSAVYLCASSLGRTGDGYTFGSGTRLTVV.

This clonotype was detected ten times or more. The chain employs TRBV12-3 or TRBV12-4 and TRBJ2-7; 9 nucleotides match TRBD1. There are 17 residues in the CDR3. The junction had 12 bases not matched to a gene; V was cut back by 4 bases and J by 2 bases. This CDR3 reads CASSWMLDRGNPYEQYF. The CDR3 DNA sequence: TGTGCCAGCAGTTGGATGTTGGACAGGGGAAATCCCTACGAGCAGTACTTC.

This clonotype appeared many times. The rearrangement links TRBV7-9 to TRBJ2-7; D call uncertain. The V end lost 3 bases, the J end lost 2 bases, and 5 bases lay between the germline ends. Germline V gene data show CDR1 as SEHNR and CDR2 as FQNEAQ (reference sequence). CDR3 length equals 12 residues. CDR3 region: CASSFVAYEQYF. In nucleotides, the CDR3 is TGTGCCAGCAGCTTCGTCGCCTACGAGCAGTACTTC. The entire variable domain, with the rest obtained from reference TRBV7-9 and TRBJ2-7, is as follows: DTGVSQNPRHKITKRGQNVTFRCDPISEHNRLYWYRQTLGQGPEFLTYFQNEAQLEKSRLLSDRFSAERPKGSFSTLEIQRTEQGDSAMYLCASSFVAYEQYFGPGTRLTVT.

This clonotype was picked up many times. V is TRBV2 and J is TRBJ2-1; the match to TRBD2 covers 8 bases. The ends lost 6 bases at V and 2 bases at J; junction bases unmatched: 3. The CDR3 length is 14 residues. CDR1 and CDR2 from the germline V gene are SNHLY and FYNNEI. This chain's CDR3 is CASSAGLAYNEQFF. The CDR3 bases are TGTGCCAGCAGCGCGGGACTAGCCTACAATGAGCAGTTCTTC.

Many counts were recorded for this clonotype. The chain combines TRBV20-1 with TRBJ2-1; D tentatively fits TRBD1 or TRBD2 (6 bases each). The ends were cut back, 2 bases at V and 4 bases at J, with 12 bases in the middle. The length of the CDR3 is 14 residues. Germline lookup yields CDR1 DFQATT and CDR2 SNEGSKA (reference sequence). CDR3 DNA: TGCAGTGCTAGATCGGGGGCCTCGTACAATGAGCAGTTCTTC. It yields the protein CSARSGASYNEQFF.

This clonotype occurred many times. The gene calls are TRBV29-1 and TRBJ1-2; perhaps TRBD1 as D (5 bases). V was clipped by 6 bases and J by 4 bases, with 12 bases between them. CDR3 length equals 12 residues. In germline, CDR1 is SQVTM, CDR2 ANQGSEA. CDR3 DNA sequence: TGCAGCGTCCTCGACAGCTCCTATGGCTACACCTTC. This sequence encodes CSVLDSSYGYTF.

This clonotype was seen many times. The chain combines TRBV7-3 with TRBJ2-7; perhaps TRBD1 as D (5 bases). Per the germline V gene, CDR1 is SGHTA and CDR2 is FQGTGA. V lost 5 bases and J lost 0, with 8 bases in between. The length of the CDR3 is 13 residues. The CDR3 loop reads CASSTGHSYEQYF. The DNA for the CDR3 is TGTGCCAGCAGCACCGGACACTCCTACGAGCAGTACTTC.

This clonotype appeared a few times. The chain links TRBV28 to TRBJ2-5; 8 nucleotides align to TRBD2. Germline V gene lookup returns CDR1 MDHEN and CDR2 SYDVKM. The CDR3 loop spans 19 amino acids. The ends lost 2 bases at V and 4 bases at J; junction bases unmatched: 18. CDR3 sequence: CASSLGSVAGPLMRETQYF. In DNA, the CDR3 is TGTGCCAGCAGTTTAGGTTCAGTAGCGGGACCGCTTATGCGAGAGACCCAGTACTTC.

This clonotype ranks as medium-sized (0.01 to 0.1%). V is TRBV12-3 or TRBV12-4 and J is TRBJ2-1, with D possibly being TRBD2 (5 bases). Trimming removed 3 bases from V and 15 bases from J, with 15 bases in between. This CDR3 region has 12 residues. The CDR3 protein is CASSFGINSRFF. CDR3 bases: TGTGCCAGCAGTTTCGGGATCAACAGTCGGTTCTTC.

In its sample, this clonotype was seen a few times. The V gene is TRBV27, the J gene TRBJ2-7; D may match TRBD1 or TRBD2 (5 bases each). V lost 4 bases, J lost 4 bases, and 23 bases lay in between. CDR1 and CDR2 (germline): MNHEY, SMNVEV (reference sequence). The CDR3 is 17 residues long. This CDR3 reads CASSYAASGTGKYEQYF. CDR3 bases: TGTGCCAGCAGTTATGCGGCATCCGGGACGGGAAAATACGAGCAGTACTTC.

This clonotype occurred many times. The V gene is TRBV7-9, the J gene TRBJ1-4; no definite D call. This CDR3 spans 16 amino acids. Trimming removed 1 base at V and 0 bases at J, with 9 bases between. From germline, CDR1 is SEHNR and CDR2 FQNEAQ (reference sequence). The DNA for the CDR3 is TGTGCCAGCAGCTTAGTCTTAGATGCAACTAATGAAAAACTGTTTTTT. This sequence encodes CASSLVLDATNEKLFF.

This clonotype was counted a few times. The rearrangement joins TRBV2 to TRBJ2-5; D is ambiguous. CDR1 SNHLY and CDR2 FYNNEI come from the germline V gene. The CDR3 is 15 residues long. Trimming left V 7 bases short and J 2 bases short, with 17 bases between. CDR3 loop: CASNPGPSMQETQYF. Written as DNA, the CDR3 is TGTGCCAGCAACCCCGGACCGTCGATGCAAGAGACCCAGTACTTC. Filled out from reference TRBV2 and TRBJ2-5, the complete variable domain reads EPEVTQTPSHQVTQMGQEVILRCVPISNHLYFYWYRQILGQKVEFLVSFYNNEISEKSEIFDDQFSVERPDGSNFTLKIRSTKLEDSAMYFCASNPGPSMQETQYFGPGTRLLVL.